This TCR beta chain is drawn from a study of blood T cell repertoires in COVID-19. Data came from immunoSEQ multiplex PCR; TCRdb stores just in-frame clones and leaves some out. The profile shows over 250,000 clones, about 85% of them singletons. V gave up 4 bases and J gave up 1 base, with 7 bases separating them. This CDR3 has 13 amino acids. Germline assignment: CDR1 MNHEY and CDR2 SVGAGI. This TCR was recovered from a human donor in a cohort sampled during active COVID-19. Sequencing used peripheral blood. The chain combines TRBV6-5 with TRBJ1-1, with D unclear. DNA of the CDR3: TGTGCCAGCAGTTTTATAGAGAACACTGAAGCTTTCTTT. It translates to CASSFIENTEAFF.